Below, 11 T cell receptor beta chains from the same sample are listed, as sequenced in a study of blood T cell repertoires in COVID-19. The assay was immunoSEQ multiplex PCR, and TCRdb's table has in-frame clones only and misses some. The sample records about 150,000 clones, about 80% being singletons. The material sequenced was peripheral blood. These receptors all stem from a man aged 65 to 85 with active or convalescent COVID-19.

This chain links TRBV19 with TRBJ2-1; the match to TRBD2 covers 9 bases. The CDR3 sequence is 13 residues long. Germline V CDR1 and CDR2: LNHDA, SQIVND (reference sequence). After removal of 10 bases from V and 6 bases from J, the junction contained 7 bases not matched to a gene. The CDR3 coding sequence is TGTGCCACGGGCGAACTAGCGGGCAATGAGCAGTTCTTC. Its protein is CATGELAGNEQFF.

The chain has TRBV9 and TRBJ2-7; 9 bases fit TRBD1. CDR3 length: 15 amino acids. Germline V CDR1 and CDR2: SGDLS, YYNGEE. V lost 4 bases and J lost 1; bases outside the gene matches: 6. Written as DNA, the CDR3 is TGTGCCAGCAGCTACGGACAGGGGACTTCCTACGAGCAGTACTTC. Residues: CASSYGQGTSYEQYF.

The chain recombines TRBV3-1 (or the pseudogene TRBV3-2) with TRBJ1-2; D possibly corresponds to TRBD1 (6 bases). The CDR3 sequence is 15 residues long. Germline CDR1 and CDR2: LGHDT and YNNKEL (reference sequence). Trimming stripped 1 base from V and 4 bases from J, with 13 bases between. The CDR3 DNA is TGTGCCAGCAGCCAAGCTAGCAGGGGTTCCTATGGCTACACCTTC. Translated: CASSQASRGSYGYTF.

The chain combines TRBV6-5 with TRBJ1-1; D is ambiguous. Germline CDR1 reads MNHEY; CDR2 reads SVGAGI. The length of the CDR3 is 14 residues. Trimming took off 5 bases at V and 0 bases at J, with 10 bases between the two ends. CDR3 nucleotide sequence: TGTGCCAGCAGTAGATCGACACTGAACACTGAAGCTTTCTTT. It is translated as CASSRSTLNTEAFF.

The rearrangement joins TRBV24-1 to TRBJ2-1; no firm D call. V gave up 3 bases and J gave up 6 bases, with 20 bases separating them. The CDR3 covers 17 residues. Germline CDR1 is KGHDR and CDR2 is SFDVKD. CDR3: CATSDPGRLDSSNEQFF. The CDR3 DNA reads TGTGCCACCAGTGATCCGGGTAGGTTGGATTCTTCCAATGAGCAGTTCTTC.

This rearrangement joins TRBV7-2 to TRBJ2-1; TRBD2 matches at 15 bases. The CDR3 loop spans 18 amino acids. Germline values: CDR1 SGHTA, CDR2 FQGNSA. V was clipped by 4 bases and J by 4 bases; unmatched bases: 8. CDR3: CASSSAGTSGRPYNEQFF. The CDR3 DNA reads TGTGCCAGCAGCTCGGCCGGGACTAGCGGGAGGCCGTACAATGAGCAGTTCTTC.

V usage is TRBV7-6 and J usage is TRBJ2-2; 14 bases are shared with TRBD2. Germline V gene data show CDR1 as SGHVS and CDR2 as FNYEAQ. J lost 3 bases, V lost 5 bases, and 8 bases had no gene match. The CDR3 covers 18 residues. CDR3 in amino acids: CASSPRTSGRMDTGELFF. DNA of the CDR3: TGTGCCAGCAGCCCCCGGACTAGCGGGAGGATGGACACCGGGGAGCTGTTTTTT.

V and J are TRBV10-2 and TRBJ2-2; 9 nucleotides agree with TRBD1. Trimming removed 6 bases from V and 0 bases from J; junction bases left unmatched: 14. The CDR3 has 19 amino acids. Germline V lookup: CDR1 WSHSY, CDR2 SAAADI. CDR3 nucleotides: TGCGCCAGCAGACCCGCCGGGACAGGGTTTATCGCGAACACCGGGGAGCTGTTTTTT. This encodes CASRPAGTGFIANTGELFF.

The genes are TRBV5-6 and TRBJ1-4, with TRBD1 matching over 7 bases. CDR1 is SGHDT, CDR2 YYEEEE, per germline. V shed 0 bases, J shed 0 bases, and the junction held 5 bases outside the gene matches. The CDR3 totals 17 residues. The CDR3 region is CASSLEADRPTNEKLFF. Here the CDR3 DNA reads TGTGCCAGCAGCTTGGAAGCGGACAGGCCAACTAATGAAAAACTGTTTTTT. Combining the CDR3 with reference TRBV5-6 and TRBJ1-4 gives the whole variable domain DAGVTQSPTHLIKTRGQQVTLRCSPKSGHDTVSWYQQALGQGPQFIFQYYEEEERQRGNFPDRFSGHQFPNYSSELNVNALLLGDSALYLCASSLEADRPTNEKLFFGSGTQLSVL.

The chain uses TRBV30 and TRBJ2-1; 12 bases are shared with TRBD2. Germline CDR1 GTSNPN, CDR2 SVGIG (reference sequence). V shed 5 bases and J 6 bases; nucleotides not matched to a gene: 5. The CDR3 loop spans 14 amino acids. The DNA for the CDR3 is TGTGCCTGGGCCCTAGCGGGGGGGTTCAATGAGCAGTTCTTC. As protein: CAWALAGGFNEQFF.

The V and J genes are TRBV11-2 and TRBJ1-3; D unclear. The V gene's germline CDR1 is SGHAT and CDR2 FQNNGV. The CDR3 contains 14 residues. V gave up 4 bases and J gave up 0 bases, with 7 bases separating them. The CDR3 sequence is CASSSGNSGNTIYF. DNA of the CDR3: TGTGCCAGCAGCTCGGGAAACTCTGGAAACACCATATATTTT.